The following is a TCR beta chain sequence with its context. No antigen is known for it. The V and J ends lost 4 bases and 1 base, in that order; junction bases with no gene match: 5. The CDR3 extends over 16 amino acids. Per the germline V gene, CDR1 is SGDLS and CDR2 is YYNGEE. The data derive from a study of T cell responses to AZD1222 COVID-19 vaccine. Across the study: Analyses pooled second doses at about 4 or about 12 weeks. Study-wide findings and caveats: Baseline seropositivity characterized only 5 to 7 AZD1222 recipients. Clonal diversity may have been underestimated, and the donors were mostly white British, with more females than males.

TCRdb keeps only in-frame clones here, not all; method: immunoSEQ multiplex PCR. The sample has over 150,000 clones; around 90% are singletons. The chain employs TRBV9 and TRBJ1-4; 9 positions agree with TRBD1. Sequenced material: peripheral blood, taken on day 0 of AZD1222 vaccination. The TCR was taken from an adult in good health. The CDR3, as DNA: TGTGCCAGCAGCCCCGGGACAGGGCGAACTAATGAAAAACTGTTTTTT. Translating gives CASSPGTGRTNEKLFF.